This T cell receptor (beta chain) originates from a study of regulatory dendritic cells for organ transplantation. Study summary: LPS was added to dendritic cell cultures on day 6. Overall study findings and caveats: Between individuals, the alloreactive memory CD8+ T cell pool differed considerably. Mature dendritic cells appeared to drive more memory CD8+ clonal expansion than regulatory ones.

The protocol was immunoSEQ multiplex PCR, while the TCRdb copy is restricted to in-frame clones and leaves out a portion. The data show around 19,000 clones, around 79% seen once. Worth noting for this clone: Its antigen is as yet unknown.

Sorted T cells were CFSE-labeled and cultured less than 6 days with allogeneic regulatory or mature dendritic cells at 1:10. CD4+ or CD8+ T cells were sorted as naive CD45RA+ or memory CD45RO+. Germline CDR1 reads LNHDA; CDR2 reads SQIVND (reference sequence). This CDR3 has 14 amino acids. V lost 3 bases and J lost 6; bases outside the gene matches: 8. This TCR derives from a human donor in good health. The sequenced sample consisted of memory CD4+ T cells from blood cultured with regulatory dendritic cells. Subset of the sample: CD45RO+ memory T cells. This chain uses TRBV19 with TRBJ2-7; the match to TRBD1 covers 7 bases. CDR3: CASSIFRDSSEQYF. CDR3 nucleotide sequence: TGTGCCAGTAGTATTTTCCGGGACAGTTCCGAGCAGTACTTC.